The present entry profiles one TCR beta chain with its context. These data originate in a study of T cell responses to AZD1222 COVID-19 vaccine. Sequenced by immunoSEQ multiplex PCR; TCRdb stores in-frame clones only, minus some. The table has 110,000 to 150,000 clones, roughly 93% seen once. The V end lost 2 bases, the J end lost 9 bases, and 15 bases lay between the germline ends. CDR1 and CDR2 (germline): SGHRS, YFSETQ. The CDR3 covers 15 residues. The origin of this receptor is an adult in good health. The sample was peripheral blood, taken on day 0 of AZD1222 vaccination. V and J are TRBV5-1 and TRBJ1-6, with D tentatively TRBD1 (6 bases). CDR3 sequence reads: CASSLGGGEGSPLHF. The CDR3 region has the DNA TGCGCCAGCAGCTTAGGTGGGGGCGAGGGTTCACCCCTCCACTTT.